This entry is about one T cell receptor (beta chain). The antigen remains undetermined. This sample is drawn from a study of OX40 agonist ivuxolimab in advanced cancers. General study points: Researchers report that CD8+ T cells had, on average, more expanded clones than CD4+.

Profiled with immunoSEQ multiplex PCR; TCRdb holds only in-frame clones, not every one. The sample has more than 100,000 clones, under 95% seen once. The germline CDR1 and CDR2 sequences are KGHSH and LQKENI. With 2 bases removed from V and 5 bases from J, the gap between germline ends came to 10 bases. CDR3 length: 14 residues. The TCR originated in an adult with an advanced solid tumor such as melanoma, head and neck, liver or kidney cancer. Sequences were derived from CD4+ or CD8+ T cells sorted from blood, sampled in a trial of the OX40 agonist ivuxolimab. The chain has TRBV18 and TRBJ1-5; D perhaps matches TRBD1 (5 bases). This chain's CDR3 is CASSPGDGDQPQHF. CDR3 sequence (DNA): TGTGCCAGCTCACCAGGGGACGGAGATCAGCCCCAGCATTTT.